This T cell receptor (beta chain) is drawn from a study of glioma-infiltrating T cells. Overall study results and limits: Tissue-blood divergence was below expectation in non-neoplastic patients, above in gliomas. Tissue and blood shared very few CDR3 sequences.

V lost 3 bases and J lost 4, with 8 bases in between. The germline gives CDR1 DFQATT, CDR2 SNEGSKA (reference sequence). The CDR3 is 12 amino acids. TCR alpha and beta CDR3 regions were amplified from RNA using iRepertoire nested multiplex PCR. MiXCR, run by TCRdb on the multiplex PCR reads, gives a single entry per CDR3 protein. This sample has some 110,000 distinct CDR3 sequences, with roughly 25% found just once. This clonotype came up a few times. Its antigen is unknown. The receptor comes from a human donor with low-grade glioma or glioblastoma, undergoing nonglioma brain surgery, or in good health (not recorded which). The chain is built from TRBV20-1 and TRBJ2-3; possible D gene TRBD2, 5 bases. Sequencing used glioma tissue, nonneoplastic brain tissue, or PBMCs (not recorded which). CDR3 nucleotides: TGCAGTGCTAGTAAGGGAGCAGATACGCAGTATTTT. Residues: CSASKGADTQYF.